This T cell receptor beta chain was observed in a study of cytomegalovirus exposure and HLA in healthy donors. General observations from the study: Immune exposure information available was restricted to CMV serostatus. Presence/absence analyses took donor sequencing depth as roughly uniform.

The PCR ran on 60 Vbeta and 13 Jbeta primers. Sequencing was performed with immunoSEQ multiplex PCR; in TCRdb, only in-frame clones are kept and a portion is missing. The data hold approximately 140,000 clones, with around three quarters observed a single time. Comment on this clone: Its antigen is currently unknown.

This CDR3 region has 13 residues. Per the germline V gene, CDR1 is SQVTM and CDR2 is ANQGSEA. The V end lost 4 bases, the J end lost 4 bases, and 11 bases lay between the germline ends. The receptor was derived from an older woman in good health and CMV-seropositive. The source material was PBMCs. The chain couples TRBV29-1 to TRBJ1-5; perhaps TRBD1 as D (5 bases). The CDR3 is CSVGGGTNQPQHF. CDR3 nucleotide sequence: TGCAGCGTTGGGGGGGGGACTAATCAGCCCCAGCATTTT.